This entry lists 19 T cell receptor beta chains sequenced from one sample in a study of cytomegalovirus exposure and HLA in healthy donors. The study ran its PCR with 60 Vbeta and 13 Jbeta primers. Produced via immunoSEQ multiplex PCR; TCRdb's table is partial and in-frame only. The repertoire holds more than 150,000 clones, with about 79% as singletons. What was sequenced was PBMCs. These receptors originate from a man in his late teens or twenties in good health and CMV-seronegative.

V usage is TRBV18 and J usage is TRBJ1-2; TRBD1 matches 9 bases. The CDR3 consists of 17 residues. Germline trimming cut 3 bases from V and 2 bases from J; bases unmatched to any gene: 10. CDR1 is KGHSH and CDR2 is LQKENI in the germline V gene. CDR3 coding DNA: TGTGCCAGCTCACCCAGTCGTCCCGGGACAGGGAACTATGGCTACACCTTC. The encoded protein is CASSPSRPGTGNYGYTF.

The chain employs TRBV19 and TRBJ1-2; the match to TRBD1 covers 9 bases. V shed 6 bases, J shed 3 bases, and the junction held 5 bases outside the gene matches. CDR1 and CDR2 from the germline V gene are LNHDA and SQIVND (reference sequence). The CDR3 covers 14 residues. CDR3 protein: CASRATGGDYGYTF. CDR3 coding DNA: TGTGCCAGTAGAGCGACAGGGGGGGACTATGGCTACACCTTC.

J is TRBJ2-1 and V is TRBV28; 9 bases are a match to TRBD1. V lost 0 bases, J lost 3 bases, and 6 bases stayed unmatched. The CDR3 runs to 17 residues. Germline V CDR1 and CDR2: MDHEN, SYDVKM. The CDR3 loop is CASSLWGPDRGYNEQFF. The CDR3 nucleotides are TGTGCCAGCAGTTTATGGGGCCCGGACAGGGGCTACAATGAGCAGTTCTTC.

This clone turned up a few times. J is TRBJ1-2 and V is TRBV20-1, with D perhaps matching TRBD1 (6 bases). Germline V gene data show CDR1 as DFQATT and CDR2 as SNEGSKA (reference sequence). V lost 5 bases and J 7 bases, leaving 11 bases between the germline ends. The CDR3 covers 11 residues. CDR3 protein: CSAGRTAGYTF. CDR3 in DNA: TGCAGTGCTGGTCGGACAGCTGGCTACACCTTC.

The V gene is TRBV19, the J gene TRBJ1-5; 7 bases align to TRBD1. The CDR3 consists of 13 residues. Germline CDR1 and CDR2: LNHDA and SQIVND (reference sequence). V gave up 7 bases and J gave up 7 bases; unmatched junction bases: 7. This chain's CDR3 is CASTPDRLQPQHF. CDR3 coding DNA: TGTGCCAGTACCCCGGACAGGCTCCAGCCCCAGCATTTT.

The chain is built from TRBV19 and TRBJ1-3; maybe TRBD1 (5 bases). Germline V gene sequence: CDR1 LNHDA, CDR2 SQIVND (reference sequence). V was cut by 10 bases and J by 8 bases, with 12 bases left in between. This CDR3 contains 11 residues. CDR3 sequence: CATTGGDTIYF. CDR3 bases: TGTGCCACCACCGGAGGGGACACCATATATTTT.

The chain links TRBV2 to TRBJ2-2; unclear D gene. Germline assignment: CDR1 SNHLY and CDR2 FYNNEI. The CDR3 runs to 11 residues. The V gene lost 7 bases and the J gene lost 6 bases, with 6 bases spanning the gap. The CDR3 loop reads CASIQSGELFF. In nucleotides, the CDR3 is TGTGCCAGCATCCAGTCCGGGGAGCTGTTTTTT.

The CDR3 DNA is TGTGCCAGCAGCTCCTCGGGACAGGGGCGTAAAGGGGCCAACGTCCTGACTTTC. Translating it yields CASSSSGQGRKGANVLTF. The rearrangement links TRBV7-3 to TRBJ2-6; 10 bases line up with TRBD1. Unmatched junction bases numbered 10, after V lost 4 bases and J lost 4 bases. Germline V gene sequence: CDR1 SGHTA, CDR2 FQGTGA. The CDR3 covers 18 residues.

This clone was observed a handful of times. The chain combines TRBV6-4 with TRBJ2-1; possibly TRBD1 for D (7 bases). This CDR3 has 14 residues. The V gene's germline CDR1 is MRHNA and CDR2 SNTAGT. The ends were cut back, 2 bases at V and 6 bases at J, with 11 bases in the middle. As DNA, the CDR3 is TGTGCCAGCAGTGACGGGCAGGGGGGCAATGAGCAGTTCTTC. Translating gives CASSDGQGGNEQFF.

This chain uses TRBV18 with TRBJ2-7; 7 bases fit TRBD1. Germline V gene lookup returns CDR1 KGHSH and CDR2 LQKENI. CDR3 size: 13 residues. Trimming took 4 bases from V and 6 from J; bases not matched to a gene: 6. The CDR3 coding sequence is TGTGCCAGCTCACTCGACAGGGTTCGCGAGCAGTACTTC. Translation: CASSLDRVREQYF.

V and J are TRBV5-4 and TRBJ2-3; TRBD1 matches at 7 bases. Trimming at V came to 9 bases and at J to 6 bases, leaving 13 bases not matched to a gene. Germline V gene data show CDR1 as SGHNT and CDR2 as YYREEE (reference sequence). This CDR3 is built from 14 residues. As DNA, the CDR3 is TGTGCCACTTTAGTAGGGGGCGAGGCGGATACGCAGTATTTT. Its translation: CATLVGGEADTQYF. The whole variable domain, remainder taken from reference TRBV5-4 and TRBJ2-3, is ETGVTQSPTHLIKTRGQQVTLRCSSQSGHNTVSWYQQALGQGPQFIFQYYREEENGRGNFPPRFSGLQFPNYSSELNVNALELDDSALYLCATLVGGEADTQYFGPGTRLTVL.

J is TRBJ1-3 and V is TRBV20-1, with unresolved D. Trimming took 5 bases from V and 4 from J, leaving 6 bases between them. The CDR3 runs to 11 residues. Germline assignment: CDR1 DFQATT and CDR2 SNEGSKA (reference sequence). For the CDR3, the DNA is TGCAGTGCTCAACAGGGAAACACCATATATTTT. This translates into CSAQQGNTIYF.

The chain couples TRBV28 to TRBJ2-7; 8 bases align to TRBD1. The CDR3 covers 14 residues. Germline values: CDR1 MDHEN, CDR2 SYDVKM. The junction had 14 bases not matched to a gene; V was cut back by 7 bases and J by 9 bases. CDR3 sequence: CASTHLGQGAGQYF. The CDR3 DNA is TGTGCCAGCACCCACCTTGGGCAGGGGGCTGGGCAGTACTTC.

The chain couples TRBV5-1 to TRBJ2-7; 8 bases fit TRBD1. Germline lookup yields CDR1 SGHRS and CDR2 YFSETQ. The CDR3 consists of 15 residues. V lost 4 bases to trimming and J lost 2 bases; unmatched junction nucleotides: 8. CDR3 coding DNA: TGCGCCAGCAGCCCTAACTCCAGGGGGCCCTACGAGCAGTACTTC. Translation: CASSPNSRGPYEQYF.

The genes are TRBV7-8 and TRBJ1-1, with D perhaps matching TRBD1 (6 bases). Germline CDR1 and CDR2: SGHVS and FQNEAQ. The CDR3 consists of 13 residues. V was clipped by 4 bases and J by 2 bases, with 8 bases between them. In nucleotides, the CDR3 is TGTGCCAGCAGCTCGGACAGAAACACTGAAGCTTTCTTT. It is translated as CASSSDRNTEAFF.

The V gene is TRBV7-9, the J gene TRBJ1-1; TRBD1 is a possible D gene (6 bases). The germline V gene encodes CDR1 SEHNR and CDR2 FQNEAQ (reference sequence). The CDR3 consists of 14 residues. Trimming stripped 1 base from V and 1 base from J, with 7 bases between. CDR3 amino acids: CASSLGGQNTEAFF. Written as DNA, the CDR3 is TGTGCCAGCAGCTTAGGGGGACAGAACACTGAAGCTTTCTTT.

This clone was observed a handful of times. The chain is built from TRBV6-1 and TRBJ1-2, with D unclear. CDR1 and CDR2 (germline): MNHNS, SASEGT. The length of the CDR3 is 11 residues. V lost 5 bases and J lost 3, with 4 bases in between. The DNA for the CDR3 is TGTGCCAGCAGTTATGACTATGGCTACACCTTC. Amino acids: CASSYDYGYTF.

The chain uses TRBV7-8 and TRBJ2-2; 10 bases align to TRBD1. Germline CDR1 and CDR2: SGHVS and FQNEAQ. The CDR3 has 15 residues. The V and J ends lost 5 bases and 7 bases, in that order; junction bases with no gene match: 7. The CDR3 nucleotides are TGTGCCAGCAGCCGAGGGACAGGGGTAGGCGGGGAGCTGTTTTTT. Translation gives CASSRGTGVGGELFF.

This sequence joins TRBV19 and TRBJ1-2; no reliable D call. V was trimmed by 1 base and J by 3 bases, leaving 12 bases between them. The V gene's germline CDR1 is LNHDA and CDR2 SQIVND (reference sequence). The CDR3 has 15 residues. DNA of the CDR3: TGTGCCAGTAGTATAGTAACGACACCATACTATGGCTACACCTTC. Translated, it gives CASSIVTTPYYGYTF. Combining the CDR3 with reference TRBV19 and TRBJ1-2 gives the whole variable domain DGGITQSPKYLFRKEGQNVTLSCEQNLNHDAMYWYRQDPGQGLRLIYYSQIVNDFQKGDIAEGYSVSREKKESFPLTVTSAQKNPTAFYLCASSIVTTPYYGYTFGSGTRLTVV.